Included here is one TCR beta chain sequence, with context. Antigen unknown. In the PCR, 60 Vbeta and 13 Jbeta primers were used. The table came from immunoSEQ multiplex PCR; TCRdb's copy has only in-frame clones and leaves some out. The data hold approximately 160,000 clones, with 65% to 80% observed a single time. The CDR3 runs 15 residues. V was pared by 4 bases and J by 2 bases, with 13 bases between. The germline gives CDR1 SGHDT, CDR2 YYEEEE. The data stem from a study of cytomegalovirus exposure and HLA in healthy donors. Study findings and constraints: Three CMV-associated chains proved CMV antigen-specific in vitro.

Sequenced sample: PBMCs. The receptor was derived from a woman in her forties or fifties in good health and CMV-seropositive. The V and J genes are TRBV5-6 and TRBJ1-3, with D tentatively TRBD1 (5 bases). CDR3 loop: CASSTASTAGNTIYF. CDR3 nucleotide sequence: TGTGCCAGCAGCACCGCCTCGACAGCTGGAAACACCATATATTTT.